A selection of T cell receptor beta chains follows, all from one sample in a study of blood T cell repertoires in COVID-19. TCRdb keeps only in-frame clones here, not all; method: immunoSEQ multiplex PCR. The table includes around 250,000 clones, over 70% detected once. Source material: peripheral blood. Source of these receptors: a man at least 80 years old with acute or convalescent COVID-19. The CDR3 runs from the conserved cysteine through the conserved F or W. D genes are given only for firm matches. Only part of the rows carry a size: once, few, many, or a class if the clone is expanded.

D	length	V	J	size	DNA	CDR3
TRBD1	15	TRBV19	TRBJ2-7	few	TGTGCCAGTAGTCCTGGCCGGGACAGGTACAACGAGCAGTACTTC	CASSPGRDRYNEQYF
TRBD1	17	TRBV13	TRBJ1-6	few	TGTGCCAGCAGCACCCGATCCTACAGGGGTCCTAATTCACCCCTCCACTTT	CASSTRSYRGPNSPLHF
TRBD1	14	TRBV5-5	TRBJ1-4	few	TGTGCCAGCAGCTCCGGGACAGGGAGTGAAAAACTGTTTTTT	CASSSGTGSEKLFF
.	11	TRBV3-1/TRBV3-2	TRBJ2-3	.	TGTGCCAGCAGCTTAACAGATACGCAGTATTTT	CASSLTDTQYF
.	15	TRBV7-2	TRBJ2-2	.	TGTGCCAGCAGCTTAGATCACATAAACACCGGGGAGCTGTTTTTT	CASSLDHINTGELFF
.	15	TRBV5-1	TRBJ1-6	.	TGCGCCAGCAGCTTGGCTGGAGACTATAATTCACCCCTCCACTTT	CASSLAGDYNSPLHF
TRBD1	15	TRBV5-1	TRBJ1-1	.	TGCGCCAGCAGCTTGGATGGACAGGGGGGCACTGAAGCTTTCTTT	CASSLDGQGGTEAFF
.	16	TRBV2	TRBJ2-1	.	TGTGCCAGCAGGGAAGGGTACCAGATTCAGTACAATGAGCAGTTCTTC	CASREGYQIQYNEQFF
.	14	TRBV6-5	TRBJ1-1	.	TGTGCCAGCAGTATGGGGGGGGTGAGAACTGAAGCTTTCTTT	CASSMGGVRTEAFF
.	16	TRBV27	TRBJ2-1	.	TGTGCCAGTACACCGAGGGGGGGAGGGCCGGATAATGAGCAGTTCTTC	CASTPRGGGPDNEQFF
TRBD1	13	TRBV3-1/TRBV3-2	TRBJ2-7	.	TGTGCCAGCAGCCAAACGACAGGGGGCAGCGGGTACTTC	CASSQTTGGSGYF
TRBD2	16	TRBV4-2	TRBJ2-3	.	TGTGCCAGCAGCCAAGACCCGGGACTACTAACAGATACGCAGTATTTT	CASSQDPGLLTDTQYF
.	15	TRBV7-9	TRBJ1-1	.	TGTGCCAGCAGCTTAGCTCGGGGGGTGGGCACTGAAGCTTTCTTT	CASSLARGVGTEAFF
.	15	TRBV3-1/TRBV3-2	TRBJ1-1	.	TGTGCCAGCAGCCAATTACAGACGATGAACACTGAAGCTTTCTTT	CASSQLQTMNTEAFF
.	16	TRBV18	TRBJ1-1	.	TGTGCCAGCTCCCCCGCCCTGGGAGGAGTTAACACTGAAGCTTTCTTT	CASSPALGGVNTEAFF
.	13	TRBV10-3	TRBJ2-7	.	TGTGCCATCAGCGAATACACAGGGAACGAGCAGTACTTC	CAISEYTGNEQYF
.	16	TRBV7-3	TRBJ2-1	.	TGTGCCAGCAGCTTAACCCCAATACAGGGATCCAATGAGCAGTTCTTC	CASSLTPIQGSNEQFF
TRBD2	16	TRBV5-1	TRBJ2-1	.	TGCGCCAGCAGACCGGGAGGGGGGACCAACTACAATGAGCAGTTCTTC	CASRPGGGTNYNEQFF
.	15	TRBV30	TRBJ2-3	.	TGTGCCTGGAGTCAAGGGGGGGTCGGCACAGATACGCAGTATTTT	CAWSQGGVGTDTQYF
.	15	TRBV2	TRBJ2-7	few	TGTGCCAGCAGTGAAGCGCACCAGGAATCCTACGAGCAGTACTTC	CASSEAHQESYEQYF
TRBD2	16	TRBV30	TRBJ2-2	.	TGTGCCTGGAGTCAGGGGACTAGCGCGAACACCGGGGAGCTGTTTTTT	CAWSQGTSANTGELFF
TRBD1	14	TRBV28	TRBJ1-2	.	TGTGCCAGCAGTACGGGACAGGGATTCTATGGCTACACCTTC	CASSTGQGFYGYTF
TRBD2	16	TRBV4-2	TRBJ2-5	.	TGTGCCAGCAGCCAAGGTCTAGCGGGGATCCAAGAGACCCAGTACTTC	CASSQGLAGIQETQYF
.	13	TRBV12-3/TRBV12-4	TRBJ1-1	.	TGTGCCAGCAGCAATTACAAGGGGACTGAAGCTTTCTTT	CASSNYKGTEAFF
TRBD1	15	TRBV9	TRBJ1-2	few	TGTGCCAGCAGCGGACAGGGGAGAGCTAACTATGGCTACACCTTC	CASSGQGRANYGYTF
.	17	TRBV19	TRBJ1-5	.	TGTGCCAGTAGTATCGGAGAGGAATGGACAGCTAATCAGCCCCAGCATTTT	CASSIGEEWTANQPQHF
TRBD2	16	TRBV7-2	TRBJ2-1	once	TGTGCCAGCAGCGCCCGACTAGCGGGGGGGGGCAATGAGCAGTTCTTC	CASSARLAGGGNEQFF